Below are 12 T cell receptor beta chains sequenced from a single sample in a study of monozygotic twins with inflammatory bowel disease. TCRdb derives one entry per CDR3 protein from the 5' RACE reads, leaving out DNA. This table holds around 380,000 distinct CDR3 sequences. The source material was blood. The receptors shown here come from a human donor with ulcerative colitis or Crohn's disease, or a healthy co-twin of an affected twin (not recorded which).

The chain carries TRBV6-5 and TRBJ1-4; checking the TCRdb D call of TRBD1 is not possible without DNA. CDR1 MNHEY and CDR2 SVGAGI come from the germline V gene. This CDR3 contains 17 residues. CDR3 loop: CASSYSNWRGRNEKLFF.

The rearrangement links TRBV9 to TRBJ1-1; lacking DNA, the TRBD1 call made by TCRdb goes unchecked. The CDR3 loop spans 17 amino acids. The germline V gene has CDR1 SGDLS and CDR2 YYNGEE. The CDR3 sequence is CASTQVFGGRENTEAFF.

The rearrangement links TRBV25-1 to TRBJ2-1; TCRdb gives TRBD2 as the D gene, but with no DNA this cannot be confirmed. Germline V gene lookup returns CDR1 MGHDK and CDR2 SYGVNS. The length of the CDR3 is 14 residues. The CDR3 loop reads CASSPPGTRGKQFF.

CDR3: CASSQATFQETQYF. The chain is built from TRBV4-3 and TRBJ2-5. Germline-derived CDR1 and CDR2 are LGHNA and YSLEER. CDR3 length: 14 residues.

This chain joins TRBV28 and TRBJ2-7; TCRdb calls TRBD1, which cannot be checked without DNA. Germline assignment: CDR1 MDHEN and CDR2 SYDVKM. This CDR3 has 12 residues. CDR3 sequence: CASSFRQGKQYF.

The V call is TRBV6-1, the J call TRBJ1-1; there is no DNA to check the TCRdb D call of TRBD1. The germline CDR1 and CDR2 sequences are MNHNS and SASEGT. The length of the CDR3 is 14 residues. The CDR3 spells CASKGQGANTEAFF.

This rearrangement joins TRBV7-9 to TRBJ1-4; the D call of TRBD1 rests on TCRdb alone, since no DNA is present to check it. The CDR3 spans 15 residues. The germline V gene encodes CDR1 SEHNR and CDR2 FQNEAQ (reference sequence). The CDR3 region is CASSASPSGARELFF. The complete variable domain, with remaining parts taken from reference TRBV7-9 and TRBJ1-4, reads DTGVSQNPRHKITKRGQNVTFRCDPISEHNRLYWYRQTLGQGPEFLTYFQNEAQLEKSRLLSDRFSAERPKGSFSTLEIQRTEQGDSAMYLCASSASPSGARELFFGSGTQLSVL.

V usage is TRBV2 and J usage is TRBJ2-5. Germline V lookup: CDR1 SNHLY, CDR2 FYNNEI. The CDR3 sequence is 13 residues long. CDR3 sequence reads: CASSEALGGTQYF.

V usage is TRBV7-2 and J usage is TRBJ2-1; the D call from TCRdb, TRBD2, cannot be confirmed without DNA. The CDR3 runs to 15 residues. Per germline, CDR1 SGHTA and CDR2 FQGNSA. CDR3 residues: CASSSGLSVYNEQFF.

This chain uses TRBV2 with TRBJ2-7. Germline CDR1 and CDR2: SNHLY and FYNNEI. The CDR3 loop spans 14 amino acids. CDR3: CASTDSVSSYEQYF.

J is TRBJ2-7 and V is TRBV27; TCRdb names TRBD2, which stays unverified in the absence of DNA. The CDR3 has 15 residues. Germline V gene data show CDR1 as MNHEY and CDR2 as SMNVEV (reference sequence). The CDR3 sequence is CASTRLGGGGGEQYF.

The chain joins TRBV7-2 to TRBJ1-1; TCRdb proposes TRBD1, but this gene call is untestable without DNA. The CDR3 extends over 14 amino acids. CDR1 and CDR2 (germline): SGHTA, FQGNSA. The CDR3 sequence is CASSLVGAVTEAFF.